The clone carrying this T cell receptor (beta chain) appeared many times. Its specificity is not known. The sample belongs to a study of CD8 T cells in ankylosing spondylitis. The study, taken as a whole, reports: Under 10 highly homologous variants formed a TCR beta motif that appeared characteristic of ankylosing spondylitis blood.

The germline V and J ends were trimmed by 6 bases and 8 bases, with 13 bases remaining between them. The CDR3 runs 12 residues. TCRdb recomputed calls from the 5' RACE reads with MiXCR, one row per CDR3 protein. The sample includes some 130,000 distinct CDR3 sequences, about an eighth of them seen just once. Sequencing input: blood, either unsorted or a sorted T cell fraction (not recorded which). The receptor comes from a female donor with ankylosing spondylitis or in good health (not recorded which). The chain joins TRBV12-3 or TRBV12-4 to TRBJ1-2, with D possibly being TRBD1 (5 bases). CDR3: CASRTQGLGYTF. The DNA for the CDR3 is TGTGCCAGCAGAACCCAGGGCTTAGGCTACACCTTC.